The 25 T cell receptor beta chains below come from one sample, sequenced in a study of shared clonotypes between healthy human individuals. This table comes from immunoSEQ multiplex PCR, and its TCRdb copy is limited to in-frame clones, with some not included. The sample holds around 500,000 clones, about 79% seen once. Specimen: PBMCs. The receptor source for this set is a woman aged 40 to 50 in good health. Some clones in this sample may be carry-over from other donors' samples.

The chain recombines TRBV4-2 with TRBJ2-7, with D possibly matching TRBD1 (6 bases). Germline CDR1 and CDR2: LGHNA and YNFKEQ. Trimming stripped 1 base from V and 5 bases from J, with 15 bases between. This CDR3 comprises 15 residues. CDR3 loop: CASSQGGTKNNEQYF. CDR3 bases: TGTGCCAGCAGCCAAGGAGGGACAAAGAACAACGAGCAGTACTTC.

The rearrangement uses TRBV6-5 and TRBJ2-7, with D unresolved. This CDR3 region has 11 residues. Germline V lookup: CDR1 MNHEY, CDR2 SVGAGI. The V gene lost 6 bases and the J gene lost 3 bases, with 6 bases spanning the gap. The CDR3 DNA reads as TGTGCCAGCAGGCTACTCTACGAGCAGTACTTC. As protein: CASRLLYEQYF.

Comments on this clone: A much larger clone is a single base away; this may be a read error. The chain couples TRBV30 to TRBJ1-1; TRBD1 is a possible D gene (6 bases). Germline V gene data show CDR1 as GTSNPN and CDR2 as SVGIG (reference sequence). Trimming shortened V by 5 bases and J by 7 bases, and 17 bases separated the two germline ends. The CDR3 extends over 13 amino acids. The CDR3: CAWSRTAGIEAFF. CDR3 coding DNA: TGTGCCTGGTCCCGGACAGCTGGGATTGAAGCTTTCTTT.

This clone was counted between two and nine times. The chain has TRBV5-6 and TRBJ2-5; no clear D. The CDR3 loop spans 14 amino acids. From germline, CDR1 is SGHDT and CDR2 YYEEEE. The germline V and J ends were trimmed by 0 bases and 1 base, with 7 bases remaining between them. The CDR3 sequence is CASSLGLPQETQYF. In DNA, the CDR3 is TGTGCCAGCAGCTTGGGACTTCCCCAAGAGACCCAGTACTTC.

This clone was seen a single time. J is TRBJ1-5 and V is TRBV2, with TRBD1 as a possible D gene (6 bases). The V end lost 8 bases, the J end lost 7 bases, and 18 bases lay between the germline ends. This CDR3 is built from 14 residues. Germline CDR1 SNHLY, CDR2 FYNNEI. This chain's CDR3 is CASGKGGARQPQHF. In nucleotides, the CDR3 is TGTGCCAGCGGCAAGGGGGGGGCACGGCAGCCCCAGCATTTT.

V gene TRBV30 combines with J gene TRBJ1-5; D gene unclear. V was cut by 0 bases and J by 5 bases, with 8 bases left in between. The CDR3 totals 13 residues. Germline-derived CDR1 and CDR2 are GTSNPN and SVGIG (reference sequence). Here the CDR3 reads CAWSVRSDQPQHF. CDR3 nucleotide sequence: TGTGCCTGGAGTGTTAGGTCAGATCAGCCCCAGCATTTT.

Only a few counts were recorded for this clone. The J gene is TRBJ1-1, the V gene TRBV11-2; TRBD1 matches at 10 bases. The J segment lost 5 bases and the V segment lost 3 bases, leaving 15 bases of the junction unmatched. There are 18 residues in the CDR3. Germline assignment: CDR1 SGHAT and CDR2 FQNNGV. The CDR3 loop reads CASSFHRVTGGDITEAFF. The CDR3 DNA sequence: TGTGCCAGCAGCTTCCATCGGGTGACAGGGGGCGATATAACTGAAGCTTTCTTT.

For the CDR3, the DNA is TGTGCCAGCAGCCCCGGACAGGGGCGCTCCTACGAGCAGTACTTC. It is translated as CASSPGQGRSYEQYF. The chain recombines TRBV7-6 with TRBJ2-7, with 9 bases aligning to TRBD1. The CDR3 sequence is 15 residues long. V was clipped by 5 bases and J by 0 bases; unmatched bases: 5. Germline V gene sequence: CDR1 SGHVS, CDR2 FNYEAQ.

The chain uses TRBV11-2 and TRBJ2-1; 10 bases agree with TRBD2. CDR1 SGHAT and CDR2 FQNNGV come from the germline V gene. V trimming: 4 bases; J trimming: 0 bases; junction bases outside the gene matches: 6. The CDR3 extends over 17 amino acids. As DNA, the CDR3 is TGTGCCAGCAGCTGGCCCGCTAGCGGGAGCTCCTACAATGAGCAGTTCTTC. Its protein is CASSWPASGSSYNEQFF.

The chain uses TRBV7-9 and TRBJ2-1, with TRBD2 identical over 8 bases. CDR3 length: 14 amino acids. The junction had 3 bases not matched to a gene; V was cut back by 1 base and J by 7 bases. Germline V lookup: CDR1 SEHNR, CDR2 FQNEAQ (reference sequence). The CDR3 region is CASSLGLARNEQFF. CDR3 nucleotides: TGTGCCAGCAGCTTAGGACTAGCGCGTAATGAGCAGTTCTTC.

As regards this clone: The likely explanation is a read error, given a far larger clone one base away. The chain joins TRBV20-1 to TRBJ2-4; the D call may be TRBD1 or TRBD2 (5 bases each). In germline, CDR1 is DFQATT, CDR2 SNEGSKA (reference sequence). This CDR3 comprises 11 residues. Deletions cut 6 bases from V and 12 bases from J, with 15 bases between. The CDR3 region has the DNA TGCAGTGCCAGGTCCGGGACCACTCAGTACTTC. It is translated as CSARSGTTQYF.

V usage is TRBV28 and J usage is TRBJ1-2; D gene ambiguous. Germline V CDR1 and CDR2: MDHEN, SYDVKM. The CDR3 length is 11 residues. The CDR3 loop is CGSKRSYGYTF. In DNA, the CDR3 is TGTGGAAGTAAACGGAGCTATGGCTACACCTTC.

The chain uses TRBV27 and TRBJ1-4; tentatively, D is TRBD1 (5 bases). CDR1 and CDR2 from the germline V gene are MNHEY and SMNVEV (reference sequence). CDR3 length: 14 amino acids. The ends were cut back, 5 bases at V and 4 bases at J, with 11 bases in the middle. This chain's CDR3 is CASSPGQINEKLFF. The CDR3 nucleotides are TGTGCCAGCAGTCCTGGACAAATTAATGAAAAACTGTTTTTT.

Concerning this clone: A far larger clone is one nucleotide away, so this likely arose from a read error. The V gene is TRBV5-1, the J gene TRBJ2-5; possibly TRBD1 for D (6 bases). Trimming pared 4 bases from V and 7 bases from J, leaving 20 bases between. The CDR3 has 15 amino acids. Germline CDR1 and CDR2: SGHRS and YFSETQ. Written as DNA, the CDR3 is TGCGCCAGCAGCCCGAGACAGGCCGGAGTGGGGACCCAGTACTTC. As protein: CASSPRQAGVGTQYF. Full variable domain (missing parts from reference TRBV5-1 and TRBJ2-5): KAGVTQTPRYLIKTRGQQVTLSCSPISGHRSVSWYQQTPGQGLQFLFEYFSETQRNKGNFPGRFSGRQFSNSRSEMNVSTLELGDSALYLCASSPRQAGVGTQYFGPGTRLLVL.

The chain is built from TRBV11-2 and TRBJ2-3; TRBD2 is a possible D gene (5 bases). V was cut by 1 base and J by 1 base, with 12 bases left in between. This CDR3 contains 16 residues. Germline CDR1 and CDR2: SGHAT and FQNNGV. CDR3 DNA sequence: TGTGCCAGCAGCTTAGGGGCAGCGGTAGGCACAGATACGCAGTATTTT. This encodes CASSLGAAVGTDTQYF.

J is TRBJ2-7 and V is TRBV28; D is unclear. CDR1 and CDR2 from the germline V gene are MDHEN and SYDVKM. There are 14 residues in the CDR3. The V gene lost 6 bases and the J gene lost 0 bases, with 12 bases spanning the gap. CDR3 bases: TGTGCCAGCAGGGGCCCTGGGGACTCCTACGAGCAGTACTTC. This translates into CASRGPGDSYEQYF.

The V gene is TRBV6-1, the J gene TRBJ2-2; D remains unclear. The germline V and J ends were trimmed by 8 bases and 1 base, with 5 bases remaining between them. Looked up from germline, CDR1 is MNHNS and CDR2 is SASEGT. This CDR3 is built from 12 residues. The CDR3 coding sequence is TGTGCCAGCCGACTGAACACCGGGGAGCTGTTTTTT. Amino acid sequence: CASRLNTGELFF.

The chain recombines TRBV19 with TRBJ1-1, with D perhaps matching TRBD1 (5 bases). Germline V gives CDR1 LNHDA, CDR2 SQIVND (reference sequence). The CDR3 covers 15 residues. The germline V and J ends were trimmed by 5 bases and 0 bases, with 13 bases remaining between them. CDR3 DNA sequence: TGTGCCAGTAGTCTCCCGGGACCTATGAACACTGAAGCTTTCTTT. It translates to CASSLPGPMNTEAFF. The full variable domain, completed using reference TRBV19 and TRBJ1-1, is DGGITQSPKYLFRKEGQNVTLSCEQNLNHDAMYWYRQDPGQGLRLIYYSQIVNDFQKGDIAEGYSVSREKKESFPLTVTSAQKNPTAFYLCASSLPGPMNTEAFFGQGTRLTVV.

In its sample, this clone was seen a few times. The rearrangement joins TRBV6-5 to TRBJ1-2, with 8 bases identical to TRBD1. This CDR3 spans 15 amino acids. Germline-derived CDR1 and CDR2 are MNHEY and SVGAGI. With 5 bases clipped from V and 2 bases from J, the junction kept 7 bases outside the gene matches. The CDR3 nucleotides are TGTGCCAGCAGTGCCGGACAGGGAGGCAACTATGGCTACACCTTC. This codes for CASSAGQGGNYGYTF.

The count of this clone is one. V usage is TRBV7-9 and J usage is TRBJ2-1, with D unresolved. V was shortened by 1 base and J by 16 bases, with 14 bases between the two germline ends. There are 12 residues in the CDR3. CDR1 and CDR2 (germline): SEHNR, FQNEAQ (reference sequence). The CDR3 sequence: CASSLGVIAPFF. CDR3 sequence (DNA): TGTGCCAGCAGCTTAGGGGTAATCGCGCCCTTCTTC.

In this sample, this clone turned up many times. DNA for the CDR3: TGTGCCAGCAGCCAAGACGGACTAGCCGCGACAGATACGCAGTATTTT. It yields the protein CASSQDGLAATDTQYF. The chain combines TRBV4-2 with TRBJ2-3; 8 nucleotides match TRBD2. The CDR3 has 16 amino acids. V trimming: 0 bases; J trimming: 3 bases; junction bases outside the gene matches: 5. Looked up from germline, CDR1 is LGHNA and CDR2 is YNFKEQ.

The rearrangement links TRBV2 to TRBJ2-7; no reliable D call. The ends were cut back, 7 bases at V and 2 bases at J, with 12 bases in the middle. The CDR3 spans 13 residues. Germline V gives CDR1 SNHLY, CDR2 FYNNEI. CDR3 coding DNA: TGTGCCAGCATCCTCGACCAAACCTACGAGCAGTACTTC. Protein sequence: CASILDQTYEQYF.

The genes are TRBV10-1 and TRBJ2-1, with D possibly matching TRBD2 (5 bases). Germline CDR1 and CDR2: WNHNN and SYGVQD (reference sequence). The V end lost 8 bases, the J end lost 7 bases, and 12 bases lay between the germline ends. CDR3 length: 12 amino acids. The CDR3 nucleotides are TGCGCCAGCGGGAGTCGGATAAATGAGCAGTTCTTC. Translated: CASGSRINEQFF.

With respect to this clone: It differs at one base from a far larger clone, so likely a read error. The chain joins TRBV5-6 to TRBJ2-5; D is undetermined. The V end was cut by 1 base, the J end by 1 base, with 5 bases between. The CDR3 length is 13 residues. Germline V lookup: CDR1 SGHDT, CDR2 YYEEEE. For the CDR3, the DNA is TGTGCCAGCAGCTTGTACAGCCAAGAGACCCAGTACTTC. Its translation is CASSLYSQETQYF.

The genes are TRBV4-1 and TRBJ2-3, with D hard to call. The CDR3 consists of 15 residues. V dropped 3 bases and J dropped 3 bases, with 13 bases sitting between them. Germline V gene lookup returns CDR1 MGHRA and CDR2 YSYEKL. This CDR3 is CASSHPGSLTDTQYF. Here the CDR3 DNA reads TGCGCCAGCAGCCATCCAGGCTCCCTTACAGATACGCAGTATTTT.